The 10 T cell receptor beta chains listed next were all sequenced from one sample in a study of blood T cell repertoires in COVID-19. The protocol was immunoSEQ multiplex PCR, while the TCRdb copy is restricted to in-frame clones and leaves out a portion. The sample records around 76,000 clones, about four fifths being singletons. Material for sequencing was peripheral blood. Receptor source: a woman aged 80 or over with active or convalescent COVID-19.

The rearrangement uses TRBV6-5 and TRBJ1-2; the match to TRBD1 covers 8 bases. The V and J ends lost 2 bases and 6 bases, in that order; junction bases with no gene match: 5. This CDR3 has 14 residues. Germline lookup yields CDR1 MNHEY and CDR2 SVGAGI. The CDR3 coding sequence is TGTGCCAGCAGTTACGAGAGGACAGGGAATGGCTACACCTTC. This encodes CASSYERTGNGYTF.

The chain uses TRBV11-2 and TRBJ1-5, with TRBD1 as a possible D gene (6 bases). V gave up 5 bases and J gave up 4 bases, with 9 bases separating them. Germline lookup yields CDR1 SGHAT and CDR2 FQNNGV. The CDR3 has 13 amino acids. DNA for the CDR3: TGTGCCAGCAGCGTCACAGGGAATCAGCCCCAGCATTTT. This codes for CASSVTGNQPQHF.

The rearrangement joins TRBV7-2 to TRBJ1-2; 7 bases fit TRBD1. The CDR3 is made up of 14 amino acids. The germline CDR1 and CDR2 sequences are SGHTA and FQGNSA. Trimming removed 5 bases from V and 4 bases from J; junction bases left unmatched: 7. The CDR3: CASSIDRDPYGYTF. DNA for the CDR3: TGTGCCAGCAGCATCGACAGGGACCCCTATGGCTACACCTTC. The variable domain in full, completed from reference TRBV7-2 and TRBJ1-2, reads GAGVSQSPSNKVTEKGKDVELRCDPISGHTALYWYRQSLGQGLEFLIYFQGNSAPDKSGLPSDRFSAERTGGSVSTLTIQRTQQEDSAVYLCASSIDRDPYGYTFGSGTRLTVV.

This clone was counted a few times. The chain has TRBV5-1 and TRBJ1-5; D not resolved. Trimming pared 0 bases from V and 6 bases from J, leaving 7 bases between. The CDR3 totals 13 residues. Germline V lookup: CDR1 SGHRS, CDR2 YFSETQ. In nucleotides, the CDR3 is TGCGCCAGCAGCTTGGGCGCGGGTCAGCCCCAGCATTTT. Amino acid sequence: CASSLGAGQPQHF.

The chain is built from TRBV5-4 and TRBJ2-1; unclear D gene. The germline V gene encodes CDR1 SGHNT and CDR2 YYREEE (reference sequence). This CDR3 is 13 amino acids long. V was cut by 0 bases and J by 7 bases, with 8 bases left in between. In DNA form, the CDR3 reads TGTGCCAGCAGCTTGGTTCCGTCGAATGAGCAGTTCTTC. Its translation: CASSLVPSNEQFF.

The chain links TRBV6-5 to TRBJ1-5; TRBD1 matches at 8 bases. The germline V gene encodes CDR1 MNHEY and CDR2 SVGAGI. The CDR3 consists of 14 residues. J was trimmed by 3 bases and V by 8 bases; bases with no gene match: 6. CDR3 nucleotide sequence: TGTGCCAGCCGGTGGACAGGGTACAATCAGCCCCAGCATTTT. Amino acid sequence: CASRWTGYNQPQHF.

In its sample, this clone was seen a few times. The chain has TRBV4-3 and TRBJ2-2, with TRBD2 identical over 8 bases. The CDR3 runs 16 residues. CDR1 and CDR2 (germline): LGHNA, YSLEER. The trim removed 1 base at V and 2 bases at J, leaving 3 bases unmatched. The CDR3 sequence: CASSQAAGANTGELFF. In nucleotides, the CDR3 is TGCGCCAGCAGCCAAGCAGCGGGGGCCAACACCGGGGAGCTGTTTTTT.

The chain carries TRBV19 and TRBJ1-1; 9 bases are shared with TRBD1. Germline V gives CDR1 LNHDA, CDR2 SQIVND (reference sequence). The V segment lost 10 bases and the J segment 7 bases; nucleotides outside the gene matches: 13. This CDR3 spans 14 amino acids. The CDR3 loop is CATTLQGASGEAFF. The CDR3 DNA is TGTGCCACCACGCTACAGGGGGCTTCCGGTGAAGCTTTCTTT.

V gene TRBV11-2 combines with J gene TRBJ2-7; D is perhaps TRBD2 (6 bases). Germline values: CDR1 SGHAT, CDR2 FQNNGV. V lost 4 bases, J lost 0 bases, and 13 bases lay in between. The CDR3 is 15 residues long. This chain's CDR3 is CASSSGTLSSYEQYF. CDR3 nucleotides: TGTGCCAGCAGCTCGGGGACTCTGAGCTCCTACGAGCAGTACTTC.

DNA for the CDR3: TGTGCCAGCAGCCACGGGACTCTAAGCCCCGAAGCTTTCTTT. Its protein is CASSHGTLSPEAFF. The chain combines TRBV7-8 with TRBJ1-1; TRBD1 is a possible D gene (5 bases). This CDR3 is 14 amino acids long. Per the germline V gene, CDR1 is SGHVS and CDR2 is FQNEAQ. V was pared by 5 bases and J by 8 bases, with 18 bases between. The entire variable domain, with the rest obtained from reference TRBV7-8 and TRBJ1-1, is as follows: GAGVSQSPRYKVAKRGQDVALRCDPISGHVSLFWYQQALGQGPEFLTYFQNEAQLDKSGLPSDRFFAERPEGSVSTLKIQRTQQEDSAVYLCASSHGTLSPEAFFGQGTRLTVV.